Below, 6 T cell receptor beta chains from the same sample are listed, as sequenced in a study of shared clonotypes between healthy human individuals. Sequencing was performed with immunoSEQ multiplex PCR; in TCRdb, only in-frame clones are kept and a portion is missing. The table lists roughly 2.6 million clones, 90% to 95% of them singletons. The sample taken for sequencing was naive CD4+ T cells sorted from blood. The sample's subset: CD45RA+ positively selected. The receptors derive from a young man in good health.

This clone was counted once. This chain uses TRBV6-6 with TRBJ1-6; D may be TRBD1 (5 bases). The germline V gene encodes CDR1 MNHNY and CDR2 SVGAGI (reference sequence). The CDR3 loop spans 15 amino acids. Trimming took 5 bases from V and 9 from J, leaving 17 bases between them. The CDR3 here is CASSPTRAVGSPLHF. The CDR3 nucleotides are TGTGCCAGCAGTCCCACCAGGGCGGTTGGTTCACCCCTCCACTTT.

In this sample, this clone turned up once. This chain uses TRBV12-5 with TRBJ1-1, with unresolved D. Trimming removed 6 bases at V and 0 bases at J, with 5 bases between. The CDR3 is 12 residues long. The germline V gene has CDR1 LGHNT and CDR2 FRNRAP. The CDR3 nucleotides are TGTGCTAGTGGGAGCATGAACACTGAAGCTTTCTTT. It yields the protein CASGSMNTEAFF.

The chain joins TRBV2 to TRBJ1-5; D unclear. V lost 7 bases, J lost 3 bases, and 7 bases lay in between. Germline lookup yields CDR1 SNHLY and CDR2 FYNNEI. The length of the CDR3 is 12 residues. The CDR3 protein is CASNTNNQPQHF. The CDR3 DNA reads TGTGCCAGCAACACAAACAATCAGCCCCAGCATTTT. Using reference TRBV2 and TRBJ1-5 for the parts outside the CDR3, the full variable domain is EPEVTQTPSHQVTQMGQEVILRCVPISNHLYFYWYRQILGQKVEFLVSFYNNEISEKSEIFDDQFSVERPDGSNFTLKIRSTKLEDSAMYFCASNTNNQPQHFGDGTRLSIL.

Note on this clone: This sample includes further DNA sequences coding for the same CDR3. This chain joins TRBV18 and TRBJ2-1; D is unclear. Germline assignment: CDR1 KGHSH and CDR2 LQKENI. The V end was cut by 2 bases, the J end by 3 bases, with 5 bases between. The CDR3 is 13 residues long. Here the CDR3 reads CASSPGLYNEQFF. The CDR3 nucleotides are TGTGCCAGCTCACCAGGCCTCTACAATGAGCAGTTCTTC. The variable domain in full, with the rest retrieved from reference TRBV18 and TRBJ2-1, is NAGVMQNPRHLVRRRGQEARLRCSPMKGHSHVYWYRQLPEEGLKFMVYLQKENIIDESGMPKERFSAEFPKEGPSILRIQQVVRGDSAAYFCASSPGLYNEQFFGPGTRLTVL.

The J gene is TRBJ1-1, the V gene TRBV6-4, with unresolved D. Trimming took off 5 bases at V and 1 base at J, with 8 bases between the two ends. CDR3 length equals 13 residues. The germline CDR1 and CDR2 sequences are MRHNA and SNTAGT. The CDR3 region is CASSRAPNTEAFF. The CDR3 region has the DNA TGTGCCAGCAGTAGGGCCCCGAACACTGAAGCTTTCTTT.

Regarding this clone: The sample has other DNA sequences that encode this CDR3 too. The chain recombines TRBV4-2 with TRBJ1-2; D call uncertain. CDR1 is LGHNA, CDR2 YNFKEQ, per germline. Trimming removed 1 base at V and 2 bases at J, with 5 bases between. This CDR3 comprises 13 residues. The CDR3 loop reads CASSQGLNYGYTF. The CDR3, as DNA: TGTGCCAGCAGCCAAGGACTCAACTATGGCTACACCTTC.